This T cell receptor beta chain originates from a study of blood T cell repertoires in COVID-19. Study-wide background: Acute and convalescent COVID-19 specimens originated in the United States, Italy and Spain. Sample material is recorded as cDNA or gDNA derived from T cells, B-cell-depleted T cells, or PBMCs.

Per the authors' pipeline: Amplification of reference gene primers provided the estimated nucleated cell counts. Produced via immunoSEQ multiplex PCR; TCRdb's table is partial and in-frame only. The DNA was the basis for D and trimming; V, J and clone size are from that table. The table has about 160,000 clones, about nine tenths seen once. Per germline, CDR1 MNHEY and CDR2 SMNVEV (reference sequence). The CDR3 is made up of 14 amino acids. V lost 5 bases and J lost 4, with 12 bases in between. The sample comprised peripheral blood. This chain links TRBV27 with TRBJ2-1, with D perhaps matching TRBD2 (5 bases). The receptor was derived from a man aged 18 to 29 with acute or convalescent COVID-19. The DNA for the CDR3 is TGTGCCAGCAGTCCACGGGCGGGTTACAATGAGCAGTTCTTC. It translates to CASSPRAGYNEQFF.